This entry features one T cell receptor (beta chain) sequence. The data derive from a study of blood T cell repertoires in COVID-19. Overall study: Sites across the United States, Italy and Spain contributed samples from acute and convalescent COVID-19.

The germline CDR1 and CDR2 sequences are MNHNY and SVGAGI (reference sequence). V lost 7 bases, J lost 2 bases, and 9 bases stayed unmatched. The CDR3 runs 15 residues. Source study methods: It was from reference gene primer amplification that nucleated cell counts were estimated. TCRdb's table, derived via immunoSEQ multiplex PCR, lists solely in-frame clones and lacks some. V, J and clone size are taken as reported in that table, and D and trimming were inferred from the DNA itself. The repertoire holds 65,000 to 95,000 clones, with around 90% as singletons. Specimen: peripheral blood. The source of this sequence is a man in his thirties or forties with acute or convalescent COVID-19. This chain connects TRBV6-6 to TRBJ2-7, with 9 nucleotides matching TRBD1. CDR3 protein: CASTFGTGIPYEQYF. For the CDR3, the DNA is TGTGCCAGCACCTTCGGGACAGGGATCCCCTACGAGCAGTACTTC.